The 27 T cell receptor beta chains reported below all come from one sample, sequenced in a study of shared clonotypes between healthy human individuals. As defined, naive CD8 cells were CD45RO-negative and positively selected for CCR7, with terminally differentiated effector memory CD45RA+ cells excluded. Data came from immunoSEQ multiplex PCR; TCRdb stores just in-frame clones and leaves some out. In the table there are roughly 600,000 clones, 95% to 98% of which are singletons. The sequencing input was naive CD8+ T cells sorted from blood. Receptors originate from a man aged 25-45 years in good health.

The genes are TRBV11-2 and TRBJ2-7; 9 bases are shared with TRBD2. V lost 4 bases and J lost 2; bases outside the gene matches: 3. Germline CDR1 and CDR2: SGHAT and FQNNGV. CDR3 length: 14 amino acids. CDR3 sequence: CASSSSGATYEQYF. DNA for the CDR3: TGTGCCAGCAGCTCTAGCGGGGCCACCTACGAGCAGTACTTC.

The V gene is TRBV4-1, the J gene TRBJ2-1; 12 bases are shared with TRBD2. This CDR3 has 16 residues. Germline V gives CDR1 MGHRA, CDR2 YSYEKL. The ends lost 1 base at V and 9 bases at J; junction bases unmatched: 7. The CDR3 is CASSQGRLAGEVEQFF. The DNA for the CDR3 is TGCGCCAGCAGCCAAGGAAGACTAGCGGGAGAAGTTGAGCAGTTCTTC.

This clone came up once. This rearrangement joins TRBV28 to TRBJ2-7; D remains ambiguous. CDR3 length: 15 amino acids. CDR1 MDHEN and CDR2 SYDVKM come from the germline V gene. V was shortened by 2 bases and J by 3 bases, with 14 bases between the two germline ends. The CDR3: CASSLTKGSYYEQYF. The DNA for the CDR3 is TGTGCCAGCAGTTTAACTAAAGGGTCTTACTACGAGCAGTACTTC. Complete variable domain (other parts from reference TRBV28 and TRBJ2-7): DVKVTQSSRYLVKRTGEKVFLECVQDMDHENMFWYRQDPGLGLRLIYFSYDVKMKEKGDIPEGYSVSREKKERFSLILESASTNQTSMYLCASSLTKGSYYEQYFGPGTRLTVT.

In its sample, this clone was seen once. The chain employs TRBV4-1 and TRBJ2-5; TRBD2 matches at 11 bases. Germline assignment: CDR1 MGHRA and CDR2 YSYEKL. The CDR3 is 17 residues long. Trimming cost V 1 base and J 4 bases; bases outside gene matches: 8. The CDR3 region has the DNA TGCGCCAGCAGCCAAGTGGGTAGCGGGAGGGCCGGAGAGACCCAGTACTTC. Encoded protein: CASSQVGSGRAGETQYF.

DNA of the CDR3: TGTGCCAGCACCTCGTCCGGGGAGCTGTTTTTT. Translating it yields CASTSSGELFF. The chain is built from TRBV7-9 and TRBJ2-2; no definite D call. V gave up 7 bases and J gave up 6 bases, with 6 bases separating them. CDR1 and CDR2 (germline): SEHNR, FQNEAQ (reference sequence). This CDR3 has 11 residues.

The rearrangement links TRBV7-9 to TRBJ2-7; TRBD1 aligns across 8 bases. This CDR3 is built from 14 residues. V shed 4 bases, J shed 6 bases, and the junction held 8 bases outside the gene matches. Germline V gene data show CDR1 as SEHNR and CDR2 as FQNEAQ (reference sequence). For the CDR3, the DNA is TGTGCCAGCAGCTCTACAGGGGGTCCTAGCGAGCAGTACTTC. Its protein is CASSSTGGPSEQYF.

The J gene is TRBJ2-7, the V gene TRBV28; tentatively, D is TRBD1 (6 bases). In germline, CDR1 is MDHEN, CDR2 SYDVKM. CDR3 size: 16 residues. V was trimmed by 4 bases and J by 2 bases, leaving 18 bases between them. The CDR3 sequence: CASSSYETGATYEQYF. The CDR3, as DNA: TGTGCCAGCAGTTCCTATGAGACAGGCGCCACCTACGAGCAGTACTTC.

The V gene is TRBV11-2, the J gene TRBJ1-3, with D uncertain. The CDR3 consists of 17 residues. The germline V gene encodes CDR1 SGHAT and CDR2 FQNNGV. Deletions cut 1 base from V and 7 bases from J, with 20 bases between. The CDR3 here is CASSLGSAQAGRNTIYF. The DNA of the CDR3 is TGTGCCAGCAGCTTAGGATCTGCGCAGGCCGGGAGGAACACCATATATTTT. The full variable domain, its missing parts supplied by reference TRBV11-2 and TRBJ1-3, is EAGVAQSPRYKIIEKRQSVAFWCNPISGHATLYWYQQILGQGPKLLIQFQNNGVVDDSQLPKDRFSAERLKGVDSTLKIQPAKLEDSAVYLCASSLGSAQAGRNTIYFGEGSWLTVV.

This chain joins TRBV27 and TRBJ2-7, with TRBD1 identical over 11 bases. V lost 6 bases, J lost 0 bases, and 1 base stayed unmatched. CDR1 MNHEY and CDR2 SMNVEV come from the germline V gene (reference sequence). The CDR3 length is 14 residues. The DNA for the CDR3 is TGTGCCAGCAGCGGACAGGGGGCCTCCTACGAGCAGTACTTC. Its protein is CASSGQGASYEQYF.

This chain connects TRBV4-1 to TRBJ1-1; D remains ambiguous. Germline assignment: CDR1 MGHRA and CDR2 YSYEKL. The CDR3 loop spans 13 amino acids. V was clipped by 0 bases and J by 4 bases, with 6 bases between them. CDR3 DNA sequence: TGCGCCAGCAGCCAAGATTACGGCACTGAAGCTTTCTTT. Translating gives CASSQDYGTEAFF.

The chain combines TRBV9 with TRBJ2-2; the D gene is possibly TRBD2 (6 bases). This CDR3 contains 15 residues. V was trimmed by 0 bases and J by 4 bases, leaving 10 bases between them. Germline CDR1 reads SGDLS; CDR2 reads YYNGEE. The CDR3 reads CASSVGGGGTGELFF. The DNA for the CDR3 is TGTGCCAGCAGCGTAGGGGGAGGCGGCACCGGGGAGCTGTTTTTT.

The chain combines TRBV5-4 with TRBJ2-2; D is possibly TRBD1 (6 bases). The CDR3 totals 15 residues. The V gene lost 1 base and the J gene lost 0 bases, with 7 bases spanning the gap. CDR1 is SGHNT, CDR2 YYREEE, per germline (reference sequence). For the CDR3, the DNA is TGTGCCAGCAGCTTGACAGGGACGAACACCGGGGAGCTGTTTTTT. It yields the protein CASSLTGTNTGELFF.

The chain joins TRBV7-6 to TRBJ2-2, with D possibly TRBD1 on 5 matching bases. Deletions cut 5 bases from V and 1 base from J, with 20 bases between. Germline V gene data show CDR1 as SGHVS and CDR2 as FNYEAQ. This CDR3 has 18 amino acids. CDR3 sequence: CASSLELGRALNTGELFF. The CDR3 bases are TGTGCCAGCAGCCTGGAATTGGGCAGGGCCCTGAACACCGGGGAGCTGTTTTTT.

The gene calls are TRBV11-2 and TRBJ2-7; TRBD2 agrees at 10 bases. Germline lookup yields CDR1 SGHAT and CDR2 FQNNGV. V shed 0 bases and J 5 bases; nucleotides not matched to a gene: 4. The CDR3 runs to 15 residues. The CDR3 DNA reads as TGTGCCAGCAGCTTAGAGGTTAGCGGGAGGAACGAGCAGTACTTC. Its translation is CASSLEVSGRNEQYF. Using reference TRBV11-2 and TRBJ2-7 for the parts outside the CDR3, the full variable domain is EAGVAQSPRYKIIEKRQSVAFWCNPISGHATLYWYQQILGQGPKLLIQFQNNGVVDDSQLPKDRFSAERLKGVDSTLKIQPAKLEDSAVYLCASSLEVSGRNEQYFGPGTRLTVT.

The chain combines TRBV7-2 with TRBJ2-7; possibly TRBD1 or TRBD2 for D (5 bases each). The CDR3 is 16 amino acids. The germline V gene encodes CDR1 SGHTA and CDR2 FQGNSA. The ends were cut back, 3 bases at V and 0 bases at J, with 15 bases in the middle. The CDR3 sequence is CASSFRPGPVSYEQYF. CDR3 nucleotide sequence: TGTGCCAGCAGCTTTCGTCCGGGACCGGTCTCCTACGAGCAGTACTTC. Full variable domain (rest looked up from reference TRBV7-2 and TRBJ2-7): GAGVSQSPSNKVTEKGKDVELRCDPISGHTALYWYRQSLGQGLEFLIYFQGNSAPDKSGLPSDRFSAERTGGSVSTLTIQRTQQEDSAVYLCASSFRPGPVSYEQYFGPGTRLTVT.

The genes are TRBV11-2 and TRBJ1-1; D not certain. The germline V gene has CDR1 SGHAT and CDR2 FQNNGV. V was pared by 3 bases and J by 7 bases, with 3 bases between. The CDR3 length is 10 residues. The CDR3 loop is CASSFFEAFF. CDR3 nucleotides: TGTGCCAGCAGCTTTTTTGAAGCTTTCTTT.

This chain links TRBV5-5 with TRBJ1-2; the D is unclear. The CDR3 sequence is 14 residues long. Germline loops: CDR1 SGHKS, CDR2 YYEKEE (reference sequence). The V end lost 4 bases, the J end lost 4 bases, and 14 bases lay between the germline ends. CDR3 in amino acids: CASSPLVGRYGYTF. The CDR3 DNA is TGTGCCAGCAGCCCCCTGGTAGGTCGCTATGGCTACACCTTC.

The chain couples TRBV10-2 to TRBJ1-1, with no clear D. The ends were cut back, 4 bases at V and 8 bases at J, with 11 bases in the middle. CDR1 is WSHSY and CDR2 is SAAADI in the germline V gene. The CDR3 is made up of 12 amino acids. DNA for the CDR3: TGCGCCAGCAGTGGGGCGATCCTAGAAGCTTTCTTT. Its translation: CASSGAILEAFF.

As for this clone: The identical CDR3 is also encoded by other nucleotide sequences in the sample. This rearrangement joins TRBV6-6 to TRBJ2-7, with unresolved D. The germline CDR1 and CDR2 sequences are MNHNY and SVGAGI (reference sequence). Trimming removed 5 bases from V and 3 bases from J, with 5 bases in between. The CDR3 loop spans 11 amino acids. CDR3 protein: CASSTSYEQYF. The CDR3 nucleotides read TGTGCCAGCAGTACGAGCTACGAGCAGTACTTC.

This clone was seen just once. V usage is TRBV29-1 and J usage is TRBJ2-5; 13 nucleotides align to TRBD2. V shed 4 bases, J shed 5 bases, and the junction held 4 bases outside the gene matches. Germline CDR1 reads SQVTM; CDR2 reads ANQGSEA. The CDR3 extends over 14 amino acids. The CDR3 DNA sequence: TGCAGCGTTGTAGGGACTAGCGGGGTTGAGACCCAGTACTTC. Translation gives CSVVGTSGVETQYF.

V is TRBV7-3 and J is TRBJ2-1; 8 bases are shared with TRBD2. The CDR3 loop spans 18 amino acids. The ends lost 1 base at V and 0 bases at J; junction bases unmatched: 8. CDR1 and CDR2 from the germline V gene are SGHTA and FQGTGA. The CDR3 sequence: CASSLNPSGLSSYNEQFF. The CDR3 DNA sequence: TGTGCCAGCAGCTTAAACCCTAGCGGGCTTAGCTCCTACAATGAGCAGTTCTTC. Filled out from reference TRBV7-3 and TRBJ2-1, the complete variable domain reads GAGVSQTPSNKVTEKGKYVELRCDPISGHTALYWYRQSLGQGPEFLIYFQGTGAADDSGLPNDRFFAVRPEGSVSTLKIQRTERGDSAVYLCASSLNPSGLSSYNEQFFGPGTRLTVL.

This sequence joins TRBV11-2 and TRBJ1-2; D not certain. V lost 1 base, J lost 1 base, and 7 bases lay in between. This CDR3 spans 14 amino acids. CDR1 SGHAT and CDR2 FQNNGV come from the germline V gene. CDR3 region: CASSLGRFNYGYTF. CDR3 nucleotide sequence: TGTGCCAGCAGCTTAGGCAGATTTAACTATGGCTACACCTTC.

The chain uses TRBV15 and TRBJ2-7, with TRBD2 matching 13 bases. The CDR3 is made up of 15 amino acids. Looked up from germline, CDR1 is LNHNV and CDR2 is YYDKDF (reference sequence). Trimming at V came to 5 bases and at J to 4 bases, leaving 5 bases not matched to a gene. DNA of the CDR3: TGTGCCACCAGCTTCTTGACTAGCGGGAGGTACGAGCAGTACTTC. Amino acids: CATSFLTSGRYEQYF.

The chain recombines TRBV5-1 with TRBJ2-1; TRBD2 might be the D (5 bases). This CDR3 is 15 amino acids long. From germline, CDR1 is SGHRS and CDR2 YFSETQ. V was pared by 0 bases and J by 5 bases, with 12 bases between. CDR3 bases: TGCGCCAGCAGCTTGGTAAGTCTAGCAGACAATGAGCAGTTCTTC. Translation: CASSLVSLADNEQFF.

J is TRBJ2-7 and V is TRBV11-2; the D gene is possibly TRBD1 (6 bases). The V end was cut by 1 base, the J end by 8 bases, with 15 bases between. This CDR3 spans 14 amino acids. The germline V gene has CDR1 SGHAT and CDR2 FQNNGV. CDR3 sequence: CASSLVGTLVQQYF. DNA of the CDR3: TGTGCCAGCAGCTTAGTCGGGACACTCGTTCAGCAGTACTTC.

This chain joins TRBV29-1 and TRBJ2-7; D remains unclear. This CDR3 region has 13 residues. Trimming shortened V by 4 bases and J by 2 bases, and 12 bases separated the two germline ends. Germline-derived CDR1 and CDR2 are SQVTM and ANQGSEA. CDR3 region: CSVGGNNPYEQYF. The CDR3 DNA sequence: TGCAGCGTTGGAGGCAACAACCCCTACGAGCAGTACTTC.

The J gene is TRBJ2-7, the V gene TRBV7-9; D is unclear. Trimming left V 4 bases short and J 6 bases short, with 22 bases between. Germline CDR1 reads SEHNR; CDR2 reads FQNEAQ (reference sequence). This CDR3 is 16 amino acids long. The CDR3 spells CASSSTVVSQFSEQYF. DNA for the CDR3: TGTGCCAGCAGCTCCACAGTAGTGTCACAGTTTTCCGAGCAGTACTTC.